This TCR beta chain comes out of a study of blood T cell repertoires in COVID-19. TCRdb's copy holds only in-frame clones and misses some; the assay was immunoSEQ multiplex PCR. The sample lists roughly 250,000 clones; roughly 87% were seen once. Participants reported their clinical history, and cohort assignment relied on those reports. Germline CDR1 is MNHEY and CDR2 is SMNVEV (reference sequence). CDR3 length equals 15 residues. V was shortened by 5 bases and J by 8 bases, with 21 bases between the two germline ends. This chain uses TRBV27 with TRBJ1-2; possibly TRBD1 for D (5 bases). The clonotype comes from a woman in her 30s with acute COVID-19. Sequencing was carried out using PBMCs or T cells enriched from blood (not recorded which). In nucleotides, the CDR3 is TGTGCCAGCAGTCCATCGGGGGGAGGCAAGACGGGCTACACCTTC. It specifies CASSPSGGGKTGYTF.